A single sample is the source of the 21 T cell receptor beta chains below, sequenced in a study of cytomegalovirus exposure and HLA in healthy donors. The PCR used 60 Vbeta and 13 Jbeta primers. Some clones are missing from TCRdb's copy, which holds only in-frame ones; the method was immunoSEQ multiplex PCR. The data show 100,000 to 150,000 clones, about 70% seen once. The material sequenced was PBMCs. These receptors were obtained from a woman in her 40s in good health and CMV-seropositive.

The chain joins TRBV25-1 to TRBJ1-4; TRBD1 might be the D (5 bases). Germline V gene lookup returns CDR1 MGHDK and CDR2 SYGVNS. V lost 4 bases, J lost 3 bases, and 9 bases lay in between. The CDR3 runs to 14 residues. CDR3 protein: CASSVAGSNEKLFF. Here the CDR3 DNA reads TGTGCCAGCAGTGTGGCAGGGTCTAATGAAAAACTGTTTTTT. The full variable domain, completed using reference TRBV25-1 and TRBJ1-4, is EADIYQTPRYLVIGTGKKITLECSQTMGHDKMYWYQQDPGMELHLIHYSYGVNSTEKGDLSSESTVSRIRTEHFPLTLESARPSHTSQYLCASSVAGSNEKLFFGSGTQLSVL.

This clone was seen once. The V call is TRBV5-1, the J call TRBJ1-4; TRBD1 matches 12 bases. The length of the CDR3 is 16 residues. The V gene end was trimmed by 0 bases and the J gene end by 6 bases; junction bases not matched to a gene: 3. Germline lookup yields CDR1 SGHRS and CDR2 YFSETQ. For the CDR3, the DNA is TGCGCCAGCAGCTTGGAGGGACAGGGGGCATATGAAAAACTGTTTTTT. Encoded protein: CASSLEGQGAYEKLFF.

The chain has TRBV19 and TRBJ1-5; 9 bases map to TRBD1. Germline-derived CDR1 and CDR2 are LNHDA and SQIVND (reference sequence). This CDR3 is built from 15 residues. V trimming: 6 bases; J trimming: 3 bases; junction bases outside the gene matches: 6. DNA for the CDR3: TGTGCCAGTAGCCGACAGGGGGGATCCAATCAGCCCCAGCATTTT. Translating it yields CASSRQGGSNQPQHF.

V and J are TRBV5-6 and TRBJ2-3; 9 positions agree with TRBD2. Trimming removed 1 base from V and 2 bases from J; junction bases left unmatched: 2. Germline V CDR1 and CDR2: SGHDT, YYEEEE. The CDR3 sequence is 15 residues long. CDR3 loop: CASSLSSGVTDTQYF. In nucleotides, the CDR3 is TGTGCCAGCAGCTTGTCTAGCGGGGTCACAGATACGCAGTATTTT. The complete variable domain, with remaining parts taken from reference TRBV5-6 and TRBJ2-3, reads DAGVTQSPTHLIKTRGQQVTLRCSPKSGHDTVSWYQQALGQGPQFIFQYYEEEERQRGNFPDRFSGHQFPNYSSELNVNALLLGDSALYLCASSLSSGVTDTQYFGPGTRLTVL.

The chain uses TRBV11-2 and TRBJ2-7; TRBD1 matches 8 bases. With 0 bases clipped from V and 5 bases from J, the junction kept 6 bases outside the gene matches. The CDR3 is made up of 15 amino acids. Germline V CDR1 and CDR2: SGHAT, FQNNGV. CDR3: CASSLDAGGYHEQYF. The CDR3 nucleotides are TGTGCCAGCAGCTTAGACGCAGGGGGCTATCACGAGCAGTACTTC. Full variable domain (rest looked up from reference TRBV11-2 and TRBJ2-7): EAGVAQSPRYKIIEKRQSVAFWCNPISGHATLYWYQQILGQGPKLLIQFQNNGVVDDSQLPKDRFSAERLKGVDSTLKIQPAKLEDSAVYLCASSLDAGGYHEQYFGPGTRLTVT.

This chain connects TRBV11-2 to TRBJ1-2; 11 positions match TRBD1. J was trimmed by 7 bases and V by 8 bases; bases with no gene match: 12. Per the germline V gene, CDR1 is SGHAT and CDR2 is FQNNGV. The CDR3 runs to 15 residues. The CDR3 coding sequence is TGTGCCAGCCCAACTTTGGGACAGGGGGTCTTTGGCTACACCTTC. Its translation is CASPTLGQGVFGYTF. Using reference TRBV11-2 and TRBJ1-2 for the parts outside the CDR3, the full variable domain is EAGVAQSPRYKIIEKRQSVAFWCNPISGHATLYWYQQILGQGPKLLIQFQNNGVVDDSQLPKDRFSAERLKGVDSTLKIQPAKLEDSAVYLCASPTLGQGVFGYTFGSGTRLTVV.

This clone was recorded a few times. V and J are TRBV6-5 and TRBJ1-1, with TRBD1 as a possible D gene (5 bases). The CDR3 is 13 amino acids. In germline, CDR1 is MNHEY, CDR2 SVGAGI. V dropped 6 bases and J dropped 0 bases, with 8 bases sitting between them. The CDR3 bases are TGTGCCAGCAGCCGGGGGGTGAACACTGAAGCTTTCTTT. This codes for CASSRGVNTEAFF.

The chain carries TRBV5-4 and TRBJ1-2, with TRBD1 identical over 7 bases. V trimming: 0 bases; J trimming: 13 bases; junction bases outside the gene matches: 6. The CDR3 contains 12 residues. Germline V gene data show CDR1 as SGHNT and CDR2 as YYREEE (reference sequence). The CDR3 bases are TGTGCCAGCAGCTTGGCCGGGACAGCAAGCACCTTC. This encodes CASSLAGTASTF.

The chain recombines TRBV19 with TRBJ2-5, with 7 bases that match TRBD1. The length of the CDR3 is 14 residues. The germline V gene encodes CDR1 LNHDA and CDR2 SQIVND (reference sequence). V shed 9 bases, J shed 6 bases, and the junction held 13 bases outside the gene matches. The chain's CDR3 is CASSLQGEWQTQYF. DNA for the CDR3: TGTGCCAGCTCCCTGCAGGGGGAATGGCAGACCCAGTACTTC.

This clone is a singleton in its sample. V and J are TRBV30 and TRBJ2-7; 8 bases are a match to TRBD1. The germline V gene has CDR1 GTSNPN and CDR2 SVGIG (reference sequence). This CDR3 spans 18 amino acids. The V and J ends lost 5 bases and 7 bases, in that order; junction bases with no gene match: 25. The CDR3: CAWSRGMNAGRGLFEQYF. The CDR3, as DNA: TGTGCCTGGTCCCGGGGCATGAACGCGGGCAGGGGGCTGTTTGAGCAGTACTTC.

The chain links TRBV7-6 to TRBJ2-5; D might be TRBD2 (5 bases). The tail of the sequence fits TRBJ2-7 better, so the J call may be wrong. Per the germline V gene, CDR1 is SGHVS and CDR2 is FNYEAQ. The length of the CDR3 is 12 residues. In DNA form, the CDR3 reads TGTGCCAGCAGCTTAAATGGAGGCGAGCAGTACTTC. Amino acids: CASSLNGGEQYF.

The genes are TRBV10-3 and TRBJ1-1; 7 bases match TRBD1. The CDR3 runs 16 residues. Germline CDR1 reads ENHRY; CDR2 reads SYGVKD. The J segment lost 2 bases and the V segment lost 4 bases, leaving 10 bases of the junction unmatched. The CDR3 DNA sequence: TGTGCCATCAGTGCATCGCCCGGGACAGCTAACACTGAAGCTTTCTTT. It specifies CAISASPGTANTEAFF.

The chain has TRBV18 and TRBJ1-1; a possible D gene is TRBD1 (5 bases). The CDR3 loop spans 15 amino acids. Germline lookup yields CDR1 KGHSH and CDR2 LQKENI. Trimming removed 1 base from V and 3 bases from J, with 12 bases in between. CDR3 protein: CASSPLNGGYTEAFF. As DNA, the CDR3 is TGTGCCAGCTCACCACTGAACGGGGGATACACTGAAGCTTTCTTT.

The chain couples TRBV5-4 to TRBJ2-1; D unclear. Deletions cut 2 bases from V and 5 bases from J, with 11 bases between. The CDR3 is made up of 14 amino acids. In germline, CDR1 is SGHNT, CDR2 YYREEE (reference sequence). CDR3 bases: TGTGCCAGCAGCTTTTCTACTGCTAACAATGAGCAGTTCTTC. This encodes CASSFSTANNEQFF.

In nucleotides, the CDR3 is TGTGCCAGCTCACCACTCGGGAGCGGACAGGGGTTGTCAGATACGCAGTATTTT. It codes for CASSPLGSGQGLSDTQYF. The chain carries TRBV18 and TRBJ2-3; TRBD1 agrees at 9 bases. The germline V gene encodes CDR1 KGHSH and CDR2 LQKENI. This CDR3 comprises 18 residues. V was clipped by 1 base and J by 4 bases; unmatched bases: 12.

The chain combines TRBV7-2 with TRBJ2-2; TRBD2 matches at 13 bases. From germline, CDR1 is SGHTA and CDR2 FQGNSA. The CDR3 has 17 amino acids. The trim removed 1 base at V and 6 bases at J, leaving 5 bases unmatched. CDR3 amino acids: CASSLGGLAGRPGELFF. In DNA, the CDR3 is TGTGCCAGCAGCTTAGGGGGACTAGCGGGAAGGCCCGGGGAGCTGTTTTTT.

This clone was seen only once. The rearrangement joins TRBV30 to TRBJ1-3; D ambiguous. V was clipped by 3 bases and J by 2 bases, with 11 bases between them. The CDR3 is made up of 14 amino acids. Germline CDR1 GTSNPN, CDR2 SVGIG (reference sequence). The CDR3 here is CAWSESGTGNTIYF. CDR3 nucleotides: TGTGCCTGGAGCGAATCGGGGACTGGAAACACCATATATTTT.

The genes are TRBV7-5 and TRBJ2-5; the table's D call of TRBD1 was not tested on the DNA. TRBV7-5 is termed a pseudogene. This CDR3 spans 17 amino acids. CDR3 nucleotides: TGTGTCAGAAGCAATCGTGGCCGGGACAGGGGGGGAGAGACCCAGTACTTC. Protein: CVRSNRGRDRGGETQYF.

The J gene is TRBJ2-5, the V gene TRBV7-9, with 7 bases lining up with TRBD2. CDR3 size: 17 residues. Germline values: CDR1 SEHNR, CDR2 FQNEAQ (reference sequence). The ends lost 5 bases at V and 2 bases at J; junction bases unmatched: 14. The CDR3 region has the DNA TGTGCCAGCAGCCGCTCTCATCTTACGGGGGGTCAAGAGACCCAGTACTTC. Protein: CASSRSHLTGGQETQYF.

This clone was seen only once. This rearrangement joins TRBV7-8 to TRBJ1-5; TRBD1 aligns across 7 bases. The ends lost 5 bases at V and 4 bases at J; junction bases unmatched: 8. The germline CDR1 and CDR2 sequences are SGHVS and FQNEAQ. The CDR3 spans 15 residues. CDR3 DNA sequence: TGTGCCAGCAGCCCCCCAGGGGGATCAAATCAGCCCCAGCATTTT. Amino acid sequence: CASSPPGGSNQPQHF.

The chain has TRBV4-2 and TRBJ1-2; D gene uncertain. Trimming pared 5 bases from V and 0 bases from J, leaving 10 bases between. This CDR3 spans 14 amino acids. Germline CDR1 LGHNA, CDR2 YNFKEQ. CDR3 residues: CASSEEAPNYGYTF. The CDR3 region has the DNA TGTGCCAGCAGCGAGGAGGCGCCTAACTATGGCTACACCTTC.